This T cell receptor (beta chain) emerged from a study of T cells in Graves' hyperthyroidism and ophthalmopathy. The study, taken as a whole, reports: Ophthalmopathy was model-predicted a median roughly 6.3 months pre-onset. From stable hyperthyroidism, ophthalmopathy was separated by a 13 V-J model. The majority of expanded thyroid clonotypes above 0.001 also appeared in blood.

Between the trimmed V and J ends, which lost 6 bases and 2 bases, there was a span of 17 bases. Germline CDR1 SQVTM, CDR2 ANQGSEA. The CDR3 runs to 15 residues. Amplified TCR beta CDR3 regions came from RNA transcripts. An initial round of RT-PCR targeting the TCR CDR3 relied on the HTBI primer set. From the multiplex PCR reads, TCRdb called clonotypes with MiXCR, one entry per CDR3 protein. This table has a few hundred thousand distinct CDR3 sequences, 40% to 55% appearing once. With respect to this clonotype: The antigen is not known.

Sequencing was performed on peripheral blood or thyroid tissue (not recorded which). The chain is built from TRBV29-1 and TRBJ1-3; no clear D gene. The TCR comes from an adult woman with Graves' disease, either hyperthyroidism or ophthalmopathy (not recorded which). The CDR3 spells CSVTDHSRAGNTIYF. For the CDR3, the DNA is TGCAGCGTGACCGACCACTCGCGAGCTGGAAACACCATATATTTT.